Each of the 15 T cell receptor beta chains below was sequenced from the same sample in a study of cytomegalovirus exposure and HLA in healthy donors (dated by TCRdb to about 2017). Library preparation employed the immunoSEQ multiplex PCR assay. The multiplex PCR relied on a mix of 60 forward primers for TCR Vbeta segments and 13 reverse primers for TCR Jbeta segments. The clones in this table, taken by TCRdb from immuneACCESS, are in-frame only. Not every clone is retained; where verified, under half of the shortfall comes from an unresolved V gene, and the cause of the rest is unknown. In this sample the table shows roughly 140,000 clones, around 70% of which occur a single time. Under 2% of the sample is taken by the ten largest. Sequencing input: PBMCs. All receptors derive from a woman in her thirties in good health and CMV-seronegative.

V and J are TRBV19 and TRBJ2-1; tentatively, D is TRBD2 (6 bases). V lost 1 base and J 2 bases, leaving 12 bases between the germline ends. This CDR3 has 16 residues. Per the germline V gene, CDR1 is LNHDA and CDR2 is SQIVND (reference sequence). The CDR3 DNA reads as TGTGCCAGTAGTATAGCTGGAGGGGATACCTACAATGAGCAGTTCTTC. Translation: CASSIAGGDTYNEQFF.

This chain connects TRBV7-3 to TRBJ1-2; a possible D gene is TRBD1 (6 bases). Between the trimmed V and J ends, which lost 5 bases and 8 bases, there was a span of 15 bases. The CDR3 is 13 residues long. CDR1 and CDR2 (germline): SGHTA, FQGTGA. In DNA form, the CDR3 reads TGTGCCAGCAGCCCCACACAGGGAGCGGGCTACACCTTC. Protein product: CASSPTQGAGYTF.

The rearrangement links TRBV6-6 to TRBJ2-5; 8 nucleotides align to TRBD1. V was pared by 5 bases and J by 0 bases, with 5 bases of the junction left unmatched. Germline V gene sequence: CDR1 MNHNY, CDR2 SVGAGI (reference sequence). The CDR3 has 15 amino acids. CDR3 in amino acids: CASSPQGEYQETQYF. The CDR3 coding sequence is TGTGCCAGCAGTCCACAGGGGGAATACCAAGAGACCCAGTACTTC.

In this sample, this clone turned up a few times. This chain connects TRBV19 to TRBJ1-6; a possible D gene is TRBD1 (5 bases). This CDR3 contains 14 residues. The V gene lost 2 bases and the J gene lost 9 bases, with 11 bases spanning the gap. Germline assignment: CDR1 LNHDA and CDR2 SQIVND (reference sequence). CDR3: CASSIQGAGSPLHF. The DNA for the CDR3 is TGTGCCAGTAGTATACAAGGGGCTGGTTCACCCCTCCACTTT.

This chain joins TRBV13 and TRBJ2-1, with 10 bases that match TRBD2. Per the germline V gene, CDR1 is PRHDT and CDR2 is FYEKMQ (reference sequence). Germline trimming cut 3 bases from V and 7 bases from J; bases unmatched to any gene: 18. The CDR3 contains 19 residues. The CDR3 DNA sequence: TGTGCCAGCAGCTTGGCTAGCGGGAGATTCATTAGCGGCTGGAATGAGCAGTTCTTC. Its protein is CASSLASGRFISGWNEQFF.

The rearrangement uses TRBV5-6 and TRBJ2-5, with 9 bases lining up with TRBD2. This CDR3 comprises 13 residues. Germline V gene lookup returns CDR1 SGHDT and CDR2 YYEEEE. The ends lost 10 bases at V and 8 bases at J; junction bases unmatched: 12. The DNA of the CDR3 is TGTGCCCCTCACGGGGGCGGGAGGGTCACCCAGTACTTC. Its protein product is CAPHGGGRVTQYF.

The V and J genes are TRBV6-4 and TRBJ2-6; 7 bases line up with TRBD1. CDR1 and CDR2 (germline): MRHNA, SNTAGT. V shed 11 bases and J 3 bases; nucleotides not matched to a gene: 7. CDR3 size: 14 residues. The CDR3 here is CARQGQVGANVLTF. The CDR3 nucleotides read TGTGCCCGACAAGGACAGGTTGGGGCCAACGTCCTGACTTTC.

The rearrangement joins TRBV4-2 to TRBJ2-3; 12 bases are shared with TRBD1. The germline gives CDR1 LGHNA, CDR2 YNFKEQ. The CDR3 extends over 17 amino acids. Trimming at V came to 1 base and at J to 2 bases, leaving 4 bases not matched to a gene. The CDR3 sequence: CASSQGRDRGPTDTQYF. As DNA, the CDR3 is TGTGCCAGCAGCCAAGGGCGGGACAGGGGGCCCACAGATACGCAGTATTTT.

This clone has more than one count but fewer than ten. The CDR3 loop is CASSSPRSGQETQYF. The DNA of the CDR3 is TGTGCCAGCAGTTCCCCTCGCTCGGGCCAAGAGACCCAGTACTTC. The V call is TRBV6-5, the J call TRBJ2-5; D is ambiguous. CDR1 MNHEY and CDR2 SVGAGI come from the germline V gene. The CDR3 contains 15 residues. Between the trimmed V and J ends, which lost 4 bases and 1 base, there was a span of 13 bases.

This clone showed up just a few times. The V and J genes are TRBV2 and TRBJ1-3; 8 bases map to TRBD1. The junction had 8 bases not matched to a gene; V was cut back by 8 bases and J by 2 bases. Looked up from germline, CDR1 is SNHLY and CDR2 is FYNNEI. This CDR3 contains 15 residues. As DNA, the CDR3 is TGTGCCAGCGCCAGGGACAGGACCACTGGAAACACCATATATTTT. This codes for CASARDRTTGNTIYF.

The chain uses TRBV2 and TRBJ2-7; TRBD1 matches at 7 bases. V trimming: 3 bases; J trimming: 2 bases; junction bases outside the gene matches: 1. The germline V gene encodes CDR1 SNHLY and CDR2 FYNNEI. The CDR3 spans 13 residues. The CDR3 DNA is TGTGCCAGCAGTGAGGGACAGACCTACGAGCAGTACGTC. Translated, it gives CASSEGQTYEQYV.

This sequence joins TRBV5-8 and TRBJ2-7; possibly TRBD1 for D (7 bases). The CDR3 runs 15 residues. Trimming shortened V by 5 bases and J by 4 bases, and 19 bases separated the two germline ends. CDR1 and CDR2 (germline): SGHTS, YDEGEE. The CDR3 coding sequence is TGTGCCAGCAGGTCACGGGCGGGACAGAGATACGAGCAGTACTTC. Protein: CASRSRAGQRYEQYF.

There are a few counts of this clone. This chain uses TRBV7-9 with TRBJ1-6; TRBD1 might be the D (6 bases). The germline V and J ends were trimmed by 5 bases and 9 bases, with 14 bases remaining between them. The CDR3 contains 14 residues. From germline, CDR1 is SEHNR and CDR2 FQNEAQ (reference sequence). CDR3 sequence (DNA): TGTGCCAGCAGCCCCGGGGGGGGCGGTTCACCCCTCCACTTT. It specifies CASSPGGGGSPLHF.

The V gene is TRBV30, the J gene TRBJ2-1; D perhaps matches TRBD1 (6 bases). This CDR3 has 14 amino acids. Germline CDR1 reads GTSNPN; CDR2 reads SVGIG (reference sequence). V dropped 3 bases and J dropped 8 bases, with 17 bases sitting between them. This chain's CDR3 is CAWRVPSRGDEQFF. In nucleotides, the CDR3 is TGTGCCTGGAGGGTCCCGTCCAGGGGCGATGAGCAGTTCTTC. Using reference TRBV30 and TRBJ2-1 for the parts outside the CDR3, the full variable domain is SQTIHQWPATLVQPVGSPLSLECTVEGTSNPNLYWYRQAAGRGLQLLFYSVGIGQISSEVPQNLSASRPQDRQFILSSKKLLLSDSGFYLCAWRVPSRGDEQFFGPGTRLTVL.

The V call is TRBV9, the J call TRBJ1-5, with 8 positions matching TRBD1. The CDR3 has 17 amino acids. V lost 4 bases, J lost 4 bases, and 13 bases stayed unmatched. Germline V gene lookup returns CDR1 SGDLS and CDR2 YYNGEE. CDR3 coding DNA: TGTGCCAGCAGCCCCGGACAGGGACTATCTTCTAATCAGCCCCAGCATTTT. This sequence encodes CASSPGQGLSSNQPQHF. The entire variable domain, with the rest obtained from reference TRBV9 and TRBJ1-5, is as follows: DSGVTQTPKHLITATGQRVTLRCSPRSGDLSVYWYQQSLDQGLQFLIQYYNGEERAKGNILERFSAQQFPDLHSELNLSSLELGDSALYFCASSPGQGLSSNQPQHFGDGTRLSIL.